This T cell receptor (beta chain) stems from a study of OX40 agonist ivuxolimab in advanced cancers. Study at large: Hepatocellular carcinoma, melanoma, renal cell or head and neck cancer affected the dose-escalation patients.

The CDR3 covers 16 residues. Germline V gives CDR1 LNHDA, CDR2 SQIVND (reference sequence). Trimming left V 3 bases short and J 3 bases short, with 14 bases between. Assay: immunoSEQ multiplex PCR; the TCRdb copy retains only in-frame clones and omits some. The sample has some 30,000 clones; about 88% are singletons. Comment on this clone: The antigen is not known.

Autoimmune disease history or systemic immunosuppression led to patients being barred. Findings of the study overall: Normalized T-cell clonal expansion was also low in a subset of nonresponders.

This clonotype was sampled from an adult with an advanced solid tumor such as melanoma, head and neck, liver or kidney cancer. Sequenced here: CD4+ or CD8+ T cells sorted from blood, sampled in a trial of the OX40 agonist ivuxolimab. This rearrangement joins TRBV19 to TRBJ2-2; D unclear. The CDR3 DNA sequence: TGTGCCAGTAGTATTATGTTTGCCCTGTACACCGGGGAGCTGTTTTTT. This sequence encodes CASSIMFALYTGELFF.